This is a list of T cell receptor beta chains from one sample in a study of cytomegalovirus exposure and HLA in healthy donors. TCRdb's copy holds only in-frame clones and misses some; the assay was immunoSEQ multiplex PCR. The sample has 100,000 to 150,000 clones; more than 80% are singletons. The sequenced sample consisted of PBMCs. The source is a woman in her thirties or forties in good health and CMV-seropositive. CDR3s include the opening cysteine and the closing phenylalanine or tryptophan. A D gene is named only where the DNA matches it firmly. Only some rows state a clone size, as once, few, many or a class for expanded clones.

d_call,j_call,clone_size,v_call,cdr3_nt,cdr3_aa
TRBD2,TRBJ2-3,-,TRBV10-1,TGCGCCAGCAGTGAGTCGGATATAGCGGGGGAGAAAGATACGCAGTATTTT,CASSESDIAGEKDTQYF
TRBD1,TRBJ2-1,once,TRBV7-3,TGTGCCAGCAGCCGCGGGACAGGTGCCTACAATGAGCAGTTCTTC,CASSRGTGAYNEQFF
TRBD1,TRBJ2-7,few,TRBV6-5,TGTGCCAGCAGTTACTTGACAGGGGCGGACGAGCAGTACTTC,CASSYLTGADEQYF
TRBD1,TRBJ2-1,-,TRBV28,TGTGCCAGCAGCCTGGGACAGCCCACCAATAGAATAGTCTTC,CASSLGQPTNRIVF
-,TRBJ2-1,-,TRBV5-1,TGCGCCAGCAGCTTGGCGGCGGTATACAATGAGCAGTTCTTC,CASSLAAVYNEQFF
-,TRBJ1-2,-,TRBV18,TGTGCCAGCTCACCGTATTCTGACAGCCATATTAACTATGGCTACACCTTC,CASSPYSDSHINYGYTF
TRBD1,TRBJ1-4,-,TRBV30,TGTGCCTCCCCCCGTGGCAGGGGGTCAACTAATGAAAAACTGTTTTTT,CASPRGRGSTNEKLFF
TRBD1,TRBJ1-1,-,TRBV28,TGTGCCAGCAGTTTATGGCAGGGGGCGGAAACTGAAGCTTTCTTT,CASSLWQGAETEAFF
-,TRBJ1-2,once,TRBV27,TGTGCCAGCAGCCCTTGGCCCCCCTTCTATGGCTACACCTTC,CASSPWPPFYGYTF
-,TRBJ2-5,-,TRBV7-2,TGTGCCAGCAGCTTAGTTATCGGGAGATCAGAGACCCAGTACTTC,CASSLVIGRSETQYF
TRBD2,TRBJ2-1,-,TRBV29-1,TGCAGCGTTGCAGGCGCGGGGGGGAACAATGAGCAGTTCTTC,CSVAGAGGNNEQFF
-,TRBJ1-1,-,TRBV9,TGTGCCAGCAGCGTTACAGGGACCCCTGAAGCTTTCTTT,CASSVTGTPEAFF
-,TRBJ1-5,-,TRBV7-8,TGTGCCAGCAGCTTTATGAGTATTGCAGGGTCTCATCAGCCCCAGCATTTT,CASSFMSIAGSHQPQHF
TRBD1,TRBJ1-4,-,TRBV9,TGTGCCAGCAGCATAACCGGGACAGCGAATGAAAAACTGTTTTTT,CASSITGTANEKLFF
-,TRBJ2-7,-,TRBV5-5,TGTGCCAGCAGCTTGGAGTGGGCAGGAGGCGAGCAGTACTTC,CASSLEWAGGEQYF
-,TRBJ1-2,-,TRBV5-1,TGCGCCAGCAGCCATATAACCCTAGGGGACTATGGCTACACCTTC,CASSHITLGDYGYTF